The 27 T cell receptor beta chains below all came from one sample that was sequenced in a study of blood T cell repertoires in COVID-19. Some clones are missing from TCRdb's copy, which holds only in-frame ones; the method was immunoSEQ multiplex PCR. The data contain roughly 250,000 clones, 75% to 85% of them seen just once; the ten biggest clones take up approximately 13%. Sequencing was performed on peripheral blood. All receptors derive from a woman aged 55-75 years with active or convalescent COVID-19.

The DNA for the CDR3 is TGTGCCTGGAGTGTACAGGGCAATGAGCAGTTCTTC. This codes for CAWSVQGNEQFF. The rearrangement links TRBV30 to TRBJ2-1; D is perhaps TRBD1 (6 bases). The CDR3 totals 12 residues. Per germline, CDR1 GTSNPN and CDR2 SVGIG (reference sequence). V was pared by 0 bases and J by 6 bases, with 6 bases between.

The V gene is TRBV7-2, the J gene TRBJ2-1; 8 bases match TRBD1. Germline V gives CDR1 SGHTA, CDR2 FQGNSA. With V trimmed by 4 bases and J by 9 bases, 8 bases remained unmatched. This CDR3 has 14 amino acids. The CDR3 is CASSSQGGLGEQFF. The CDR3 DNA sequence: TGTGCCAGCAGCTCACAGGGGGGCCTGGGTGAGCAGTTCTTC.

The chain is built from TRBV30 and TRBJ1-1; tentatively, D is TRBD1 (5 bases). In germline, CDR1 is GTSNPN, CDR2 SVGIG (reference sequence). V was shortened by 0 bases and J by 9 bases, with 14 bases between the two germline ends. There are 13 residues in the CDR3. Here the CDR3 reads CAWSVERGRKAFF. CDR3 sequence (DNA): TGTGCCTGGAGTGTTGAACGGGGGAGGAAAGCTTTCTTT.

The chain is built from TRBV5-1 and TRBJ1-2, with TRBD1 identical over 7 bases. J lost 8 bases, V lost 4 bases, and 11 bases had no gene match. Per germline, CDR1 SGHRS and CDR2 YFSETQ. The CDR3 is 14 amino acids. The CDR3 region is CASSKRQGGNGYTF. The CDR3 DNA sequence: TGCGCCAGCAGCAAACGACAGGGTGGGAACGGCTACACCTTC.

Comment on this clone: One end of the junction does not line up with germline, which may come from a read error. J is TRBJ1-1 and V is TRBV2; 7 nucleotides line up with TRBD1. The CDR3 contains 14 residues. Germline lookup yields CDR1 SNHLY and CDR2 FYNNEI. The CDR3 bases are TGTGCCAGCAGCGAAGGGGGCAGTCGGACTGAAGCTTTCTTT. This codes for CASSEGGSRTEAFF.

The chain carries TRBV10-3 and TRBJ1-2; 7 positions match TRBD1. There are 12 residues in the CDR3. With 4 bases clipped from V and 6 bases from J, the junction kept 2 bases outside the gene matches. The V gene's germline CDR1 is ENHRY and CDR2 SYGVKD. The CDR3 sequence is CAISADRDGYTF. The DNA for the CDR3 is TGTGCCATCAGTGCCGACAGGGATGGCTACACCTTC.

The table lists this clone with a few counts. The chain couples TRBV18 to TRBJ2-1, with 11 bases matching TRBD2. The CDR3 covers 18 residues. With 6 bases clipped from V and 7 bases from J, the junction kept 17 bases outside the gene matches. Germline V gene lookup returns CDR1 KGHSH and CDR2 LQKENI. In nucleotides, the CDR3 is TGTGCCAGCTCGAACCCCCTATTTAGCGGGGGGGCTGGAAATGAGCAGTTCTTC. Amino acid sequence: CASSNPLFSGGAGNEQFF.

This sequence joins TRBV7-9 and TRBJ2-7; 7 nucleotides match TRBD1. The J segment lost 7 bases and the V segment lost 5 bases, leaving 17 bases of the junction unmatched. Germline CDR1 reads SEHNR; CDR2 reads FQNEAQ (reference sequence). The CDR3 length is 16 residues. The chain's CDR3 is CASSLYPESRQGEQYF. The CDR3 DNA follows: TGTGCCAGCAGCCTTTATCCCGAAAGCCGACAGGGTGAGCAGTACTTC.

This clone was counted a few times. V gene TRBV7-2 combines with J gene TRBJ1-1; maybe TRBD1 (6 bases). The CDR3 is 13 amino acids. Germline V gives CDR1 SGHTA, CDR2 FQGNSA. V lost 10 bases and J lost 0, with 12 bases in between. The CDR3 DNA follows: TGTGCCAAAACAGGGTACTTGAACACTGAAGCTTTCTTT. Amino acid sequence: CAKTGYLNTEAFF.

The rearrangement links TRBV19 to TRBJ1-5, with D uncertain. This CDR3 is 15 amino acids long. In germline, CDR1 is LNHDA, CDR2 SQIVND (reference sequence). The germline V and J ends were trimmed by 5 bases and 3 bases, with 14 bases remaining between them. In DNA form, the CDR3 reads TGTGCCAGTAGTCCTCCGGGATGGGTCAATCAGCCCCAGCATTTT. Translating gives CASSPPGWVNQPQHF.

The CDR3 loop is CASSLGQGRQPQHF. The DNA for the CDR3 is TGTGCCAGCAGTCTAGGACAGGGGCGACAGCCCCAGCATTTT. V is TRBV6-5 and J is TRBJ1-5; TRBD1 aligns across 9 bases. Per the germline V gene, CDR1 is MNHEY and CDR2 is SVGAGI. The V segment lost 5 bases and the J segment 7 bases; nucleotides outside the gene matches: 6. The length of the CDR3 is 14 residues.

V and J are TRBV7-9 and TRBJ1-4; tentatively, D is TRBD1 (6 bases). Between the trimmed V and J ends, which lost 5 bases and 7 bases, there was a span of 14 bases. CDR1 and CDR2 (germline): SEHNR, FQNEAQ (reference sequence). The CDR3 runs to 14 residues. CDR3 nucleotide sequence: TGTGCCAGCAGCCTTGCAGGGGTCTCTGAAAAACTGTTTTTT. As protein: CASSLAGVSEKLFF.

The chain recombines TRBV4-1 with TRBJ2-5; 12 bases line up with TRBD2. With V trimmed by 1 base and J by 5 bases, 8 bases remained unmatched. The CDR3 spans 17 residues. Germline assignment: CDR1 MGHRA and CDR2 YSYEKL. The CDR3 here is CASSQALAGGRGETQYF. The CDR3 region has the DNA TGCGCCAGCAGCCAAGCTCTAGCGGGGGGGCGTGGGGAGACCCAGTACTTC.

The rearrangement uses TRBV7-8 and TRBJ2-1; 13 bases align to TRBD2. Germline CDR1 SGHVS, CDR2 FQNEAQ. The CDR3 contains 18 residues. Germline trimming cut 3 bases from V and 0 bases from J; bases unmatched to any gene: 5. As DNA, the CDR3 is TGTGCCAGCAGCTTTGGACTAGCGGGGGCGAGCTCCTACAATGAGCAGTTCTTC. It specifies CASSFGLAGASSYNEQFF.

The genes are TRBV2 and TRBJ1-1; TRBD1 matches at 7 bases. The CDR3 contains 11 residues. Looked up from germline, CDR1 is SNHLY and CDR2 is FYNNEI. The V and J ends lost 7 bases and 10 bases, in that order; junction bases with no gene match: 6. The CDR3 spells CASTSQGGAFF. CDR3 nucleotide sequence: TGTGCCAGCACCTCTCAGGGGGGAGCTTTCTTT.

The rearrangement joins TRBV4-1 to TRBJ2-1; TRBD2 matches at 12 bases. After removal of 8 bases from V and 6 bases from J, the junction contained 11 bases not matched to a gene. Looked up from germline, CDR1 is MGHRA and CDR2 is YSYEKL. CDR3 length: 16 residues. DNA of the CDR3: TGCGCCAGCCGACTCCTCCTAGCGGGGGGGCGCAATGAGCAGTTCTTC. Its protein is CASRLLLAGGRNEQFF.

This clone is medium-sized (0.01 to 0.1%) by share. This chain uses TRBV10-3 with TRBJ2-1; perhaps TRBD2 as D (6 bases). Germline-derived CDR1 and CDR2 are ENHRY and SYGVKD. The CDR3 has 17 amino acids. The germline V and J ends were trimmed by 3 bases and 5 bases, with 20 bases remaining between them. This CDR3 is CAISERPAASVNNEQFF. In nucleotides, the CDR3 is TGTGCCATCAGTGAACGGCCCGCCGCTAGCGTTAACAATGAGCAGTTCTTC.

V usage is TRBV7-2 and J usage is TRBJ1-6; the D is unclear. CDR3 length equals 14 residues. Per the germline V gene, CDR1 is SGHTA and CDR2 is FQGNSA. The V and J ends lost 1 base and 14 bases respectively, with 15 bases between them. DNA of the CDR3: TGTGCCAGCAGCTTAGATGCTACAAGGCGGTCCCTCCACTTT. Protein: CASSLDATRRSLHF.

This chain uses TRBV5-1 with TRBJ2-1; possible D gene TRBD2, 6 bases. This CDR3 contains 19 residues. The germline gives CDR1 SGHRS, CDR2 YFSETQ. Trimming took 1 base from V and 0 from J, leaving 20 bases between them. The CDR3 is CASSLLGLAGLSSYNEQFF. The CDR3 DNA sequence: TGCGCCAGCAGCTTGCTGGGGCTGGCGGGACTTAGCTCCTACAATGAGCAGTTCTTC.

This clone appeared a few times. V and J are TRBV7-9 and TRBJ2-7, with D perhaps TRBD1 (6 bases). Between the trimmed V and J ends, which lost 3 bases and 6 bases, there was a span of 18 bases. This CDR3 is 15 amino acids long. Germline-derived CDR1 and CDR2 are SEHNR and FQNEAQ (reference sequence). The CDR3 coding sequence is TGTGCCAGCAGCTTTATCGACAGGAAGGGCCGCGAGCAGTACTTC. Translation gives CASSFIDRKGREQYF.

This CDR3 is CASSPERGGNTEAFF. The CDR3 DNA reads as TGTGCCAGCAGTCCCGAGAGGGGAGGGAACACTGAAGCTTTCTTT. The J gene is TRBJ1-1, the V gene TRBV2, with D perhaps TRBD1 (5 bases). The CDR3 is made up of 15 amino acids. Germline CDR1 and CDR2: SNHLY and FYNNEI. With 5 bases removed from V and 1 base from J, the gap between germline ends came to 14 bases.

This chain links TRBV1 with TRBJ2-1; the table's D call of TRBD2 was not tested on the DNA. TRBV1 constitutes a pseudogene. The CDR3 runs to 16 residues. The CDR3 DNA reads TGCACCAGCAGCCAAGGGGCTAGCGGGGGCTCCGGCCCTCAGTTCTTC. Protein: CTSSQGASGGSGPQFF.

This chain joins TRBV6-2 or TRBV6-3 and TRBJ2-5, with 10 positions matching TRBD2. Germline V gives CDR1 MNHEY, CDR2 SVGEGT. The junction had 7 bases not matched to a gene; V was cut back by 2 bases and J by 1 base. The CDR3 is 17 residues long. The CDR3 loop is CASSYLAGELLQETQYF. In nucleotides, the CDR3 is TGTGCCAGCAGTTACCTAGCGGGGGAGCTCCTCCAAGAGACCCAGTACTTC.

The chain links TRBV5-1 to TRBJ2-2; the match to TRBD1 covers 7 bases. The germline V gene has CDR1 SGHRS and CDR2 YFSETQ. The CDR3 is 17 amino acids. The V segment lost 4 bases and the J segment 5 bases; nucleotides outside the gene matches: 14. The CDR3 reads CASSRPRTGAETGELFF. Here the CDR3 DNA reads TGCGCCAGCAGCCGCCCCCGAACAGGGGCTGAGACCGGGGAGCTGTTTTTT.

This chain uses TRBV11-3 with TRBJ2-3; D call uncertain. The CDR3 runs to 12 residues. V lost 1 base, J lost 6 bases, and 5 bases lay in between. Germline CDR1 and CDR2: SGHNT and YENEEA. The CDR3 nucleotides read TGTGCCAGCAGCTTAGGCGGTGATACGCAGTATTTT. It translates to CASSLGGDTQYF.

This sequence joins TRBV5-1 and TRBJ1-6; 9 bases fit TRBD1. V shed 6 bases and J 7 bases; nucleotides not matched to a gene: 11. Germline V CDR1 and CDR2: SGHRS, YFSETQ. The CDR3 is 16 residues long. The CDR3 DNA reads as TGCGCCAGCACCCCTAACCCGGGACAGGGAAATTCACCCCTCCACTTT. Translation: CASTPNPGQGNSPLHF.

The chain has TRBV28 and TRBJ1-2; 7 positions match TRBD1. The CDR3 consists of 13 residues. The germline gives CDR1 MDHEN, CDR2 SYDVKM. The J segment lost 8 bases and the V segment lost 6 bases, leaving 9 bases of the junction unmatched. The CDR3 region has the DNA TGTGCCAGCAGCTCCGACAGGGTAGGCGGCTACACCTTC. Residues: CASSSDRVGGYTF.